A single sample gave rise to the 10 T cell receptor beta chains below, sequenced in a study of blood T cell repertoires in COVID-19. TCRdb's copy holds only in-frame clones and misses some; the assay was immunoSEQ multiplex PCR. The sample has approximately 150,000 clones; over 80% are singletons. Source material: peripheral blood. The receptors here all came from a woman older than 75 with COVID-19, enrolled during active disease.

This clone occurred a few times. The chain links TRBV2 to TRBJ1-6; TRBD1 matches 8 bases. Germline V gene sequence: CDR1 SNHLY, CDR2 FYNNEI. V was pared by 3 bases and J by 9 bases, with 7 bases of the junction left unmatched. The CDR3 has 15 residues. As DNA, the CDR3 is TGTGCCAGCAGTGACCTCGGACAGGGCGGTTCACCCCTCCACTTT. Its protein product is CASSDLGQGGSPLHF.

The rearrangement links TRBV3-1 (or the pseudogene TRBV3-2) to TRBJ1-5, with a weak D call TRBD1 (5 bases). V shed 4 bases and J shed 2 bases, with 18 bases lying between them. The germline gives CDR1 LGHDT, CDR2 YNNKEL (reference sequence). This CDR3 has 17 residues. The CDR3 loop reads CASSPTRQGIRNQPQHF. DNA for the CDR3: TGTGCCAGCAGCCCTACCAGGCAGGGAATACGCAATCAGCCCCAGCATTTT.

The chain carries TRBV27 and TRBJ1-5, with TRBD1 matching 10 bases. Looked up from germline, CDR1 is MNHEY and CDR2 is SMNVEV (reference sequence). This CDR3 has 15 amino acids. The V and J ends lost 2 bases and 2 bases, in that order; junction bases with no gene match: 0. CDR3 sequence reads: CASSLGTGGNQPQHF. CDR3 DNA sequence: TGTGCCAGCAGTTTAGGGACAGGGGGCAATCAGCCCCAGCATTTT.

The rearrangement links TRBV19 to TRBJ1-2, with D perhaps matching TRBD1 (6 bases). This CDR3 has 13 amino acids. CDR1 is LNHDA and CDR2 is SQIVND in the germline V gene (reference sequence). Between the trimmed V and J ends, which lost 6 bases and 3 bases, there was a span of 11 bases. For the CDR3, the DNA is TGTGCCAGTAGAACAGGGCCCCACTATGGCTACACCTTC. Translated, it gives CASRTGPHYGYTF.

The chain combines TRBV18 with TRBJ2-1, with 8 positions matching TRBD1. Germline V lookup: CDR1 KGHSH, CDR2 LQKENI. The CDR3 is 14 amino acids. The ends lost 3 bases at V and 5 bases at J; junction bases unmatched: 3. This CDR3 reads CASSPRQGHNEQFF. The DNA of the CDR3 is TGTGCCAGCTCACCCAGACAGGGGCACAATGAGCAGTTCTTC. Drawing the rest from reference TRBV18 and TRBJ2-1, the complete variable domain is NAGVMQNPRHLVRRRGQEARLRCSPMKGHSHVYWYRQLPEEGLKFMVYLQKENIIDESGMPKERFSAEFPKEGPSILRIQQVVRGDSAAYFCASSPRQGHNEQFFGPGTRLTVL.

This clone was recorded once. The chain is built from TRBV4-1 and TRBJ2-7; perhaps TRBD2 as D (5 bases). Between the trimmed V and J ends, which lost 0 bases and 3 bases, there was a span of 15 bases. The length of the CDR3 is 16 residues. Looked up from germline, CDR1 is MGHRA and CDR2 is YSYEKL. The CDR3 spells CASSQDGNPGFYEQYF. CDR3 coding DNA: TGCGCCAGCAGCCAAGATGGGAATCCGGGGTTCTACGAGCAGTACTTC.

The chain combines TRBV19 with TRBJ2-5, with TRBD1 matching 8 bases. The length of the CDR3 is 14 residues. V was pared by 1 base and J by 5 bases, with 3 bases of the junction left unmatched. Germline CDR1 reads LNHDA; CDR2 reads SQIVND (reference sequence). CDR3 DNA: TGTGCCAGTAGTATAGGGACAGGGTTTGAGACCCAGTACTTC. It codes for CASSIGTGFETQYF. Together with reference TRBV19 and TRBJ2-5, the CDR3 gives the full variable domain: DGGITQSPKYLFRKEGQNVTLSCEQNLNHDAMYWYRQDPGQGLRLIYYSQIVNDFQKGDIAEGYSVSREKKESFPLTVTSAQKNPTAFYLCASSIGTGFETQYFGPGTRLLVL.

In this sample, this clone turned up once. The chain is built from TRBV7-2 and TRBJ1-1, with TRBD1 as a possible D gene (6 bases). The CDR3 contains 14 residues. Trimming shortened V by 0 bases and J by 4 bases, and 9 bases separated the two germline ends. CDR1 and CDR2 (germline): SGHTA, FQGNSA. Here the CDR3 reads CASSLAGGGTEAFF. The CDR3 DNA follows: TGTGCCAGCAGCTTAGCAGGGGGTGGCACTGAAGCTTTCTTT.

The gene calls are TRBV6-2 or TRBV6-3 and TRBJ2-5; D may be TRBD2 (6 bases). Germline CDR1 reads MNHEY; CDR2 reads SVGEGT. This CDR3 spans 14 amino acids. Trimming shortened V by 5 bases and J by 0 bases, and 10 bases separated the two germline ends. CDR3: CASSSGSYQETQYF. The CDR3 bases are TGTGCCAGCAGTAGCGGGTCCTACCAAGAGACCCAGTACTTC.

As DNA, the CDR3 is TGTGCCAGCAAGCAAGGGGATCAGGAAGATACGCAGTATTTT. It encodes CASKQGDQEDTQYF. The gene calls are TRBV5-4 and TRBJ2-3; perhaps TRBD1 as D (5 bases). Looked up from germline, CDR1 is SGHNT and CDR2 is YYREEE (reference sequence). V lost 6 bases and J 5 bases, leaving 16 bases between the germline ends. There are 14 residues in the CDR3.